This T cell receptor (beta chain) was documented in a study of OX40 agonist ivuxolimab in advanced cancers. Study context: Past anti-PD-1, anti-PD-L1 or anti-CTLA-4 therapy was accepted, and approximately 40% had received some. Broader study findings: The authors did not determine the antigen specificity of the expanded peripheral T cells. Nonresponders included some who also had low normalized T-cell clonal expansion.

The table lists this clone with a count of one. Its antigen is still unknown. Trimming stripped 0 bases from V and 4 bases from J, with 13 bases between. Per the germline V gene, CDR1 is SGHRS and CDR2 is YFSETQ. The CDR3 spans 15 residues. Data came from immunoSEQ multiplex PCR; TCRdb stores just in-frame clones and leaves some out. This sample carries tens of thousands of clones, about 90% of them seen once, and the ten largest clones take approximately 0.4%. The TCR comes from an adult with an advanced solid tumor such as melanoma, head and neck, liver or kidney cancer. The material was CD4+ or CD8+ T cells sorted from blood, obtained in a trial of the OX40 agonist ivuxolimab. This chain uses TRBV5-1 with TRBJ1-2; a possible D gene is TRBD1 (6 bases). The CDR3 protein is CASSLVESGAYGYTF. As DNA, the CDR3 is TGCGCCAGCAGCTTGGTTGAGTCGGGGGCCTATGGCTACACCTTC.